This T cell receptor beta chain derives from a study of T cell responses to AZD1222 COVID-19 vaccine (dated by TCRdb to about 2021). Broadly, across the study: A total of more than 230 trial participants underwent TCR sequencing, of whom 200 to 220 had received two doses of AZD1222 and 26 had received two doses of the MenACWY control vaccine. Trial participants were enrolled by age into 18-55, 56-69 and 70-plus year subgroups, with roughly 160, 29 and 62 TCR-sequenced participants respectively.

Between the V and J ends, shortened by 6 bases and 8 bases respectively, the junction contains 16 bases. There are 14 amino acids in the CDR3, from cysteine to phenylalanine inclusive. Of all the DNA, just the CDR3 is kept, 42 bases in frame from base 1. Per the germline V gene, MNHEY is the CDR1 and SVGAGI is the CDR2. The CDR3 regions of human TCRbeta chains were subjected to immunosequencing. Per the original workflow: Repertoire TCRs were matched against a reference library of SARS-CoV-2-specific TCRs generated with the MIRA antigen-specificity platform. Breadth was defined as the fraction of unique TCRs that were SARS-CoV-2-associated, and depth was defined as the fraction of total T cells that were SARS-CoV-2-associated. Using the MIRA data, every spike-specific TCR was mapped to the spike region that the TCR reacted to and assigned to either a CD4 or a CD8 class. Log10-transformed breadth and depth values were compared by one-way ANOVA with Sidak's multiple comparisons tests. Entries here come from immuneACCESS through TCRdb and include only in-frame sequences with V and J called. Some clones fail to appear in such tables; in the studies checked, an unresolved V gene covers under half of the shortfall, and the cause of the remainder is unknown. V and J calls plus clone size are reproduced from that table; the DNA served to infer D and trimming. Within this sample are 200,000 to 250,000 clones, with approximately 94% of them counted one time only. Approximately 1.5% of the sample is in the top ten clones.

Sample time point, as interpreted from the label and publication: about 28 days (+/-7) after the second vaccine dose. The treatment or condition label of this sample denotes: meningococcal conjugate vaccine given as trial control. Vaccinee samples came from UK trials COV001 and COV002, including a single-blind randomized controlled phase 2/3 trial of AZD1222 (ChAdOx1 nCoV-19) in healthy adults. For TCRbeta chain sequencing, PBMC samples from trial participants were taken at day 0 and at day 28 after the second dose. A word on this clone: Its binding antigen is unknown. No qualities accompany the bases; no much larger clone lies one base away.

Paper-wide results and their limitations: Because no day 14 peak-response samples were available, the repertoires could be characterized only after the peak T cell response. The whole spike protein was spanned by vaccine-associated CD4 TCRs, and dominant responses were seen in regions 160-218 and 743-854. Most participants were white British and females outnumbered males, and the authors suggested that clonal diversity may have been underestimated. After two AZD1222 doses, spike-specific TCR breadth and depth were significantly higher than at day 0 and than in MenACWY recipients. The 56-69-year group was small, and its depth increase did not reach significance, likely because of low power. Conclusions about previously exposed vaccinees are limited because only six or seven AZD1222 recipients were SARS-CoV-2 seropositive at baseline. Epitopes outside the regions mutated in the B.1.351 and B.1.1.7 variants were reportedly recognized by nearly half of the unique spike-specific TCRs.

The receptor was derived from an adult who received the MenACWY meningococcal vaccine as a control. The sample consisted of peripheral blood, taken 28 days after the second dose of the MenACWY control vaccine. The V and J genes are TRBV6-5 and TRBJ1-4, with no reliable assignment of the D segment. The bases are TGTGCCAGCAGGTGGTTATCCCTGGGGGAAAAACTGTTTTTT. This is translated as CASRWLSLGEKLFF.